This T cell receptor beta chain was sequenced for a study of blood T cell repertoires in COVID-19. Study background: Samples of COVID-19 (acute and convalescent) were obtained from the United States, Italy and Spain. The cDNA or gDNA used as material had been derived from T cells, B-cell-depleted T cells, or PBMCs.

In the case of this clone: Within the sample, other DNA sequences also encode this same CDR3.

The CDR3 is 14 amino acids. The V gene end was trimmed by 4 bases and the J gene end by 6 bases; junction bases not matched to a gene: 3. The germline V gene has CDR1 SGHRS and CDR2 YFSETQ. Original processing notes: Scientists estimated how many nucleated cells there were by amplifying reference gene primers. Data came from immunoSEQ multiplex PCR; TCRdb stores just in-frame clones and leaves some out. That table gives V, J and clone size, and the DNA gave D and trimming. The table includes some 200,000 clones, around four fifths detected once. The sequence was obtained from a woman aged 60-75 years who had recovered from COVID-19. This chain uses TRBV5-1 with TRBJ1-6, with 8 bases identical to TRBD1. The specimen was peripheral blood. The CDR3 spells CASSRTGSNSPLHF. The CDR3 coding sequence is TGCGCCAGCAGCAGGACAGGGAGTAATTCACCCCTCCACTTT.